This entry lists 23 T cell receptor beta chains sequenced from one sample in a study of T cell responses to AZD1222 COVID-19 vaccine. TCRdb keeps only in-frame clones here, not all; method: immunoSEQ multiplex PCR. The sample shows some 150,000 clones, under 95% of them seen only once. This material consisted of peripheral blood, taken 28 days after the second AZD1222 dose. The receptors were sampled from an adult who received the AZD1222 COVID-19 vaccine.

J is TRBJ2-2 and V is TRBV11-3; D remains ambiguous. In germline, CDR1 is SGHNT, CDR2 YENEEA. CDR3 length: 17 amino acids. Trimming took off 0 bases at V and 0 bases at J, with 11 bases between the two ends. CDR3 sequence (DNA): TGTGCCAGCAGCTTAGATCCTTCTACAGCGAACACCGGGGAGCTGTTTTTT. Translating it yields CASSLDPSTANTGELFF.

The gene calls are TRBV30 and TRBJ2-5, with 9 bases that match TRBD2. Germline assignment: CDR1 GTSNPN and CDR2 SVGIG (reference sequence). The junction had 5 bases not matched to a gene; V was cut back by 1 base and J by 5 bases. The CDR3 runs to 14 residues. This CDR3 is CAWSALAGLETQYF. DNA of the CDR3: TGTGCCTGGAGTGCCCTAGCGGGATTGGAGACCCAGTACTTC.

The chain combines TRBV5-1 with TRBJ2-7; D uncertain. The CDR3 has 13 amino acids. Trimming took off 5 bases at V and 7 bases at J, with 16 bases between the two ends. The germline V gene encodes CDR1 SGHRS and CDR2 YFSETQ. The CDR3 reads CASSESSPREQYF. The CDR3 DNA sequence: TGCGCCAGCAGTGAATCCAGCCCACGAGAGCAGTACTTC. The complete variable domain, with remaining parts taken from reference TRBV5-1 and TRBJ2-7, reads KAGVTQTPRYLIKTRGQQVTLSCSPISGHRSVSWYQQTPGQGLQFLFEYFSETQRNKGNFPGRFSGRQFSNSRSEMNVSTLELGDSALYLCASSESSPREQYFGPGTRLTVT.

The chain employs TRBV19 and TRBJ2-2, with D possibly being TRBD1 (6 bases). Germline V gene data show CDR1 as LNHDA and CDR2 as SQIVND (reference sequence). The CDR3 spans 16 residues. The germline V and J ends were trimmed by 4 bases and 3 bases, with 15 bases remaining between them. CDR3 region: CASSRFRDTDTGELFF. In DNA, the CDR3 is TGTGCCAGTAGTAGGTTCCGGGACACAGACACCGGGGAGCTGTTTTTT.

The CDR3 nucleotides are TGTGCCAGCAGCCGCCAGGGGAACTCCTACAATGAGCAGTTCTTC. Translated, it gives CASSRQGNSYNEQFF. The chain combines TRBV7-8 with TRBJ2-1; D perhaps matches TRBD1 (6 bases). Trimming cost V 5 bases and J 0 bases, with 11 bases left between them. The CDR3 is made up of 15 amino acids. Germline values: CDR1 SGHVS, CDR2 FQNEAQ.

V gene TRBV7-2 combines with J gene TRBJ2-1; no definite D call. The CDR3 sequence is 13 residues long. Germline lookup yields CDR1 SGHTA and CDR2 FQGNSA. The CDR3 coding sequence is TGTGCGTCTTCGGTTCCTTCCTACAATGAGCAGTTCTTC. This gives the protein CASSVPSYNEQFF. The entire variable domain, with the rest obtained from reference TRBV7-2 and TRBJ2-1, is as follows: GAGVSQSPSNKVTEKGKDVELRCDPISGHTALYWYRQSLGQGLEFLIYFQGNSAPDKSGLPSDRFSAERTGGSVSTLTIQRTQQEDSAVYLCASSVPSYNEQFFGPGTRLTVL.

The rearrangement uses TRBV6-4 and TRBJ2-1, with 11 bases fitting TRBD2. The germline gives CDR1 MRHNA, CDR2 SNTAGT. V was clipped by 4 bases and J by 2 bases; unmatched bases: 1. The CDR3 length is 15 residues. DNA for the CDR3: TGTGCCAGCAGTGGACTAGCGGGGACCTACAATGAGCAGTTCTTC. Translation: CASSGLAGTYNEQFF.

The gene calls are TRBV5-8 and TRBJ1-2; D remains unclear. Germline assignment: CDR1 SGHTS and CDR2 YDEGEE. The V and J ends lost 2 bases and 4 bases respectively, with 12 bases between them. This CDR3 is built from 14 residues. The CDR3 region is CASSFEPISYGYTF. The CDR3, as DNA: TGTGCCAGCAGCTTTGAGCCAATTAGCTATGGCTACACCTTC. The entire variable domain, with the rest obtained from reference TRBV5-8 and TRBJ1-2, is as follows: EAGVTQSPTHLIKTRGQQATLRCSPISGHTSVYWYQQALGLGLQFLLWYDEGEERNRGNFPPRFSGRQFPNYSSELNVNALELEDSALYLCASSFEPISYGYTFGSGTRLTVV.

This clone was picked up a small number of times. The chain is built from TRBV7-7 and TRBJ2-1; weak D call: TRBD2 (6 bases). CDR3 length: 16 amino acids. Trimming took off 5 bases at V and 8 bases at J, with 22 bases between the two ends. Germline CDR1 SSHAT, CDR2 FNYEAQ (reference sequence). The CDR3 nucleotides are TGTGCCAGCAGCCCCTTTCCTCGCGGGCGGGACCATGAGCAGTTCTTC. This codes for CASSPFPRGRDHEQFF.

This clone showed up just once. This chain connects TRBV18 to TRBJ1-1, with a possible D match to TRBD1 (5 bases). This CDR3 comprises 15 residues. V lost 1 base and J lost 1, with 10 bases in between. CDR1 KGHSH and CDR2 LQKENI come from the germline V gene. CDR3 region: CASSPLGGENTEAFF. The CDR3, as DNA: TGTGCCAGCTCACCACTCGGGGGAGAGAACACTGAAGCTTTCTTT.

The V and J genes are TRBV10-3 and TRBJ2-3, with D maybe TRBD1 (6 bases). Germline CDR1 reads ENHRY; CDR2 reads SYGVKD. Trimming pared 7 bases from V and 0 bases from J, leaving 14 bases between. This CDR3 comprises 15 residues. The chain's CDR3 is CAITLGTSSTDTQYF. CDR3 coding DNA: TGTGCCATCACGCTTGGGACAAGTAGCACAGATACGCAGTATTTT.

The chain has TRBV4-2 and TRBJ1-5; tentative D call: TRBD1 (6 bases). CDR1 and CDR2 from the germline V gene are LGHNA and YNFKEQ. This CDR3 is 13 amino acids long. Trimming took 0 bases from V and 7 from J, leaving 7 bases between them. The DNA for the CDR3 is TGTGCCAGCAGCCAAGATGGGGGCCAGCCCCAGCATTTT. Amino acids: CASSQDGGQPQHF.

V is TRBV6-1 and J is TRBJ2-3; D is perhaps TRBD1 (6 bases). CDR1 and CDR2 from the germline V gene are MNHNS and SASEGT. The CDR3 spans 13 residues. The ends were cut back, 5 bases at V and 4 bases at J, with 10 bases in the middle. CDR3 nucleotide sequence: TGTGCCAGCAGTTTTTCAGGGGCAGATACGCAGTATTTT. It translates to CASSFSGADTQYF.

The chain employs TRBV5-5 and TRBJ1-1; maybe TRBD1 (5 bases). The length of the CDR3 is 13 residues. The V and J ends lost 4 bases and 3 bases respectively, with 10 bases between them. Germline CDR1 SGHKS, CDR2 YYEKEE (reference sequence). In DNA, the CDR3 is TGTGCCAGCAGCCTAGGGGAGGACACTGAAGCTTTCTTT. Its translation is CASSLGEDTEAFF.

This clone was recorded only once. This sequence joins TRBV29-1 and TRBJ2-3; 8 bases line up with TRBD2. The CDR3 loop spans 15 amino acids. J was trimmed by 5 bases and V by 0 bases; bases with no gene match: 7. Germline CDR1 is SQVTM and CDR2 is ANQGSEA. CDR3 loop: CSVEDPAGVKDTQYF. CDR3 sequence (DNA): TGCAGCGTTGAAGACCCAGCGGGAGTGAAAGATACGCAGTATTTT.

This clone has only one observation. The chain joins TRBV20-1 to TRBJ2-7, with D perhaps matching TRBD1 (5 bases). Germline-derived CDR1 and CDR2 are DFQATT and SNEGSKA (reference sequence). Trimming removed 6 bases at V and 6 bases at J, with 12 bases between. CDR3 length: 11 amino acids. The CDR3 loop reads CSAIIRGEQYF. The CDR3 DNA reads as TGCAGTGCAATAATAAGGGGCGAGCAGTACTTC.

This clone was recorded once. CDR3 region: CAWSSGMDQPQHF. In DNA form, the CDR3 reads TGTGCCTGGAGTTCGGGGATGGATCAGCCCCAGCATTTT. The chain has TRBV30 and TRBJ1-5; no clear D. Germline V gene sequence: CDR1 GTSNPN, CDR2 SVGIG (reference sequence). With 2 bases removed from V and 5 bases from J, the gap between germline ends came to 10 bases. The CDR3 loop spans 13 amino acids.

This rearrangement joins TRBV19 to TRBJ2-3; 9 nucleotides match TRBD1. Germline V lookup: CDR1 LNHDA, CDR2 SQIVND (reference sequence). V was pared by 7 bases and J by 6 bases, with 14 bases of the junction left unmatched. This CDR3 comprises 16 residues. The CDR3 region has the DNA TGTGCCAGTACCCATCACGGACAGGGGACGGGGGATACGCAGTATTTT. Its protein product is CASTHHGQGTGDTQYF.

The chain has TRBV5-1 and TRBJ2-5; 15 nucleotides match TRBD2. Per germline, CDR1 SGHRS and CDR2 YFSETQ. Losses at the gene ends were 7 bases for V and 1 base for J; bases not matched to a gene: 5. CDR3 size: 16 residues. Written as DNA, the CDR3 is TGCGCCAGCGGACTAGCGGGAGGGGGTCCCCAAGAGACCCAGTACTTC. Translation: CASGLAGGGPQETQYF.

In the case of this clone: An end of the junction does not agree with germline; a read error may underlie this. V is TRBV28 and J is TRBJ2-7; TRBD2 is a possible D gene (5 bases). The length of the CDR3 is 16 residues. CDR1 and CDR2 (germline): MDHEN, SYDVKM. CDR3 DNA: TGTGCCAGCAGTTGGCGCCCGGGATCCCAAGACGACTTGGGTATTTTC. Amino acid sequence: CASSWRPGSQDDLGIF.

This chain joins TRBV19 and TRBJ1-1; the D is unclear. Germline assignment: CDR1 LNHDA and CDR2 SQIVND (reference sequence). The CDR3 has 12 amino acids. Trimming pared 7 bases from V and 11 bases from J, leaving 17 bases between. The DNA for the CDR3 is TGTGCCAGTACTCAAGGGCCTACCGGGGCTTTCTTT. Protein sequence: CASTQGPTGAFF. Full variable domain (remainder filled in from reference TRBV19 and TRBJ1-1): DGGITQSPKYLFRKEGQNVTLSCEQNLNHDAMYWYRQDPGQGLRLIYYSQIVNDFQKGDIAEGYSVSREKKESFPLTVTSAQKNPTAFYLCASTQGPTGAFFGQGTRLTVV.

V usage is TRBV5-1 and J usage is TRBJ2-3, with 11 bases matching TRBD2. Germline V gene lookup returns CDR1 SGHRS and CDR2 YFSETQ. Losses at the gene ends were 2 bases for V and 3 bases for J; bases not matched to a gene: 2. The CDR3 contains 15 residues. The CDR3 DNA is TGCGCCAGCAGCTTACTAGCGGGAGTAACAGATACGCAGTATTTT. As protein: CASSLLAGVTDTQYF.

The chain joins TRBV29-1 to TRBJ1-1, with a possible D match to TRBD1 (5 bases). The CDR3 consists of 15 residues. CDR1 is SQVTM and CDR2 is ANQGSEA in the germline V gene. V lost 4 bases and J 4 bases, leaving 19 bases between the germline ends. CDR3 sequence: CSVVPGRSGGTEAFF. Here the CDR3 DNA reads TGCAGCGTTGTCCCGGGACGGTCAGGAGGCACTGAAGCTTTCTTT.